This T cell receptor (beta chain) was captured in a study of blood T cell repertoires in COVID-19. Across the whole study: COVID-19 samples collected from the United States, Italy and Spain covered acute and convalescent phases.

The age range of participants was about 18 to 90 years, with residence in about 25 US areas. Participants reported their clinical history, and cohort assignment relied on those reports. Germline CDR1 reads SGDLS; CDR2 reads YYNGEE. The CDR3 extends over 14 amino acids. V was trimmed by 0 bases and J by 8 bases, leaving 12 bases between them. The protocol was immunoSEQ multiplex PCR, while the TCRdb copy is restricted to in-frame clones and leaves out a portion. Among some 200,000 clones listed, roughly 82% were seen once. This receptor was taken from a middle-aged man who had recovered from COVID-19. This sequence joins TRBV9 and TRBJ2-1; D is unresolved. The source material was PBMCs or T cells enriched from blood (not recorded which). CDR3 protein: CASSVVPTPDEQFF. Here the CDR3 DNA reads TGTGCCAGCAGCGTAGTCCCTACCCCTGATGAGCAGTTCTTC.